Each of the 8 T cell receptor beta chains below was sequenced from the same sample in a study of CD8+CD57+ T cells in acquired aplastic anemia. Patients included in sequencing had previously demonstrated CD8+CD57+ cell expansion by flow cytometry. The study profiled TCR beta VDJ and CDR3 using genomic DNA as template. TCRdb called the reads again in MiXCR, with one record for every CDR3 protein. The table includes more than 250,000 distinct CDR3 sequences, about 80% detected once. The sequenced sample consisted of sorted CD4+, CD8+, or CD8+CD57+ T cells (not recorded which) from PBMCs. The source of these receptors is a human donor with aplastic anemia.

As concerns this clonotype: Here the CDR3 omits its conserved ending phenylalanine or tryptophan, so a read error is the likely source. The DNA is omitted, as the CDR3 cannot be located on it reliably, and the CDR3 follows TCRdb's listing. J is TRBJ2-3 and V is TRBV7-9; no check of the table's D call, TRBD1, against the DNA was made. From its first to its last residue, the CDR3 has 13 amino acids. From germline, CDR1 is SEHNR and CDR2 FQNEAQ (reference sequence). CDR3 amino acids: CASSEGPGELFFV.

The CDR3 coding sequence is TGCAGCGTTGGTGGGGGAGTGTCCTACGAGCAGTACTTC. Protein product: CSVGGGVSYEQYF. The chain links TRBV29-1 to TRBJ2-7; tentatively, D is TRBD1 or TRBD2 (5 bases each). Trimming took off 4 bases at V and 1 base at J, with 11 bases between the two ends. The CDR3 spans 13 residues. Looked up from germline, CDR1 is SQVTM and CDR2 is ANQGSEA.

Comments on this clonotype: The CDR3 does not end in the conserved phenylalanine or tryptophan, so this is likely a read error. Because the CDR3's place on the DNA is in doubt, the DNA is left out and the CDR3 is given as listed by TCRdb. The V and J genes are TRBV7-2 and TRBJ2-3; TRBD1 is the table's D call and was not checked against the DNA. The length of the CDR3 is 13 amino acids, counting both ends. Germline lookup yields CDR1 SGHTA and CDR2 FQGNSA. CDR3 sequence reads: CASSEGGTPAPQY.

The rearrangement uses TRBV24-1 and TRBJ2-5, with D possibly TRBD1 on 5 matching bases. The CDR3 extends over 13 amino acids. V was pared by 5 bases and J by 4 bases, with 10 bases between. Germline V gene lookup returns CDR1 KGHDR and CDR2 SFDVKD. The CDR3 nucleotides are TGTGCCACCAGTGGTGTGGGGCGAGAGACCCAGTACTTC. It encodes CATSGVGRETQYF.

J is TRBJ2-5 and V is TRBV6-2 or TRBV6-3; no reliable D call. This CDR3 comprises 12 residues. V lost 0 bases and J lost 8, with 7 bases in between. Germline V CDR1 and CDR2: MNHEY, SVGEGT. The CDR3 DNA follows: TGTGCCAGCAGTTACTCGAGAGCTACCCAGTACTTC. Its protein is CASSYSRATQYF.

The CDR3 coding sequence is TGTGCCAGCAGTTCGATGTCACCTTGGGGAGAGACCCAGTACTTC. As protein: CASSSMSPWGETQYF. This chain links TRBV5-6 with TRBJ2-5; D gene ambiguous. The germline V and J ends were trimmed by 5 bases and 4 bases, with 18 bases remaining between them. CDR3 length: 15 amino acids. Looked up from germline, CDR1 is SGHDT and CDR2 is YYEEEE.

In nucleotides, the CDR3 is TGTGCCAGCAGGACAGCGGGAGGTCCCGACACGGAGTATTTT. This codes for CASRTAGGPDTEYF. V usage is TRBV9 and J usage is TRBJ2-3; TRBD2 matches at 9 bases. Germline V lookup: CDR1 SGDLS, CDR2 YYNGEE. V lost 5 bases and J lost 13; bases outside the gene matches: 14. The CDR3 has 14 amino acids.

The V gene is TRBV7-9, the J gene TRBJ1-5; D is undetermined. The CDR3 loop spans 14 amino acids. Trimming pared 5 bases from V and 4 bases from J, leaving 12 bases between. The germline V gene encodes CDR1 SEHNR and CDR2 FQNEAQ (reference sequence). DNA of the CDR3: TGTGCCAGCAGCCCACTAGGTCCTAATCAGCCCCAGCATTTT. Amino acid sequence: CASSPLGPNQPQHF.